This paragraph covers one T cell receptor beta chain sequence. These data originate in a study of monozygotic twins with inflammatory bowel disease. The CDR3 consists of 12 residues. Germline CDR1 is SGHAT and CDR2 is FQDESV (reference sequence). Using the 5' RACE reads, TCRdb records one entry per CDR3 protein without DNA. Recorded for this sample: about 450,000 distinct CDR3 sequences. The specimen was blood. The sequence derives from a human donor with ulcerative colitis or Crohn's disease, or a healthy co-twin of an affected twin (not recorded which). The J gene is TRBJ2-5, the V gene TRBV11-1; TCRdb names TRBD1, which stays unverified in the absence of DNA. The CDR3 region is CASSVSGETQYF.